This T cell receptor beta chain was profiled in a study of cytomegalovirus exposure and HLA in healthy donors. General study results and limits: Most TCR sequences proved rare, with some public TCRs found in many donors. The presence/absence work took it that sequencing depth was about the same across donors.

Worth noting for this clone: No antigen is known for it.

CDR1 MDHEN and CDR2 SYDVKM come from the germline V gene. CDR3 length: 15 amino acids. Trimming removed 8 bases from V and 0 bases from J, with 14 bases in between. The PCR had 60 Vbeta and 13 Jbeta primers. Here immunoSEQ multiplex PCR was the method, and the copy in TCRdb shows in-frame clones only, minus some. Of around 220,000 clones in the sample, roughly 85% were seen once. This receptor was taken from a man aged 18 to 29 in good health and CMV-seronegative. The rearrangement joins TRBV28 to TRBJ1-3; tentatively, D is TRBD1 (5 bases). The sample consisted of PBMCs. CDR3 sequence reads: CASDSRGISGNTIYF. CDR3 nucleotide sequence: TGTGCCAGCGATTCAAGGGGAATCTCTGGAAACACCATATATTTT.